A single sample gave rise to the 22 T cell receptor beta chains below, sequenced in a study of blood T cell repertoires in COVID-19. Data came from immunoSEQ multiplex PCR; TCRdb stores just in-frame clones and leaves some out. The sample has around 270,000 clones, 75% to 90% seen once. Sequencing input: peripheral blood. These receptors came from a man younger than 45 with active or convalescent COVID-19.

The J gene is TRBJ2-1, the V gene TRBV24-1, with D perhaps TRBD1 (6 bases). V lost 2 bases, J lost 5 bases, and 12 bases lay in between. The germline CDR1 and CDR2 sequences are KGHDR and SFDVKD. This CDR3 contains 15 residues. CDR3 nucleotide sequence: TGTGCCACCAGTGATTCCACAGGGTTACACAATGAGCAGTTCTTC. Its protein product is CATSDSTGLHNEQFF.

The gene calls are TRBV27 and TRBJ2-7; a possible D gene is TRBD1 (5 bases). Trimming removed 11 bases at V and 7 bases at J, with 21 bases between. The CDR3 totals 13 residues. Germline CDR1 is MNHEY and CDR2 is SMNVEV (reference sequence). CDR3 amino acids: CAGYAQGSREQYF. The CDR3 region has the DNA TGTGCCGGATACGCTCAGGGATCAAGGGAGCAGTACTTC.

This rearrangement joins TRBV4-1 to TRBJ2-3, with 7 nucleotides matching TRBD2. V lost 3 bases, J lost 2 bases, and 5 bases stayed unmatched. This CDR3 region has 15 residues. Germline assignment: CDR1 MGHRA and CDR2 YSYEKL. The CDR3 reads CASSQPGLNTDTQYF. The CDR3 nucleotides read TGCGCCAGCAGCCAGCCGGGACTAAACACAGATACGCAGTATTTT.

This chain connects TRBV19 to TRBJ1-2, with 7 bases that match TRBD1. The V segment lost 6 bases and the J segment 3 bases; nucleotides outside the gene matches: 7. The CDR3 loop spans 14 amino acids. Germline CDR1 and CDR2: LNHDA and SQIVND (reference sequence). Here the CDR3 DNA reads TGTGCCAGTAGGCCAGGACAGGACTACTATGGCTACACCTTC. Encoded protein: CASRPGQDYYGYTF.

The chain has TRBV6-2 or TRBV6-3 and TRBJ1-6; D is perhaps TRBD1 (6 bases). Germline V gene data show CDR1 as MNHEY and CDR2 as SVGEGT. The CDR3 runs 14 residues. The germline V and J ends were trimmed by 6 bases and 3 bases, with 9 bases remaining between them. The CDR3 here is CASSNRDYNSPLHF. For the CDR3, the DNA is TGTGCCAGCAGCAACAGGGACTATAATTCACCCCTCCACTTT.

The genes are TRBV6-6 and TRBJ1-5; D is unresolved. The CDR3 has 14 residues. Between the trimmed V and J ends, which lost 3 bases and 1 base, there was a span of 7 bases. Germline-derived CDR1 and CDR2 are MNHNY and SVGAGI (reference sequence). The CDR3 protein is CASSYRESNQPQHF. In nucleotides, the CDR3 is TGTGCCAGCAGTTATAGGGAGAGCAATCAGCCCCAGCATTTT.

The V and J genes are TRBV5-1 and TRBJ1-6; possibly TRBD1 for D (5 bases). The CDR3 spans 16 residues. CDR1 and CDR2 from the germline V gene are SGHRS and YFSETQ. Trimming shortened V by 2 bases and J by 10 bases, and 19 bases separated the two germline ends. The CDR3 DNA reads TGCGCCAGCAGCTTATCGGGCCCAGGGACTGCCTCACCCCTCCACTTT. As protein: CASSLSGPGTASPLHF.

This chain uses TRBV5-4 with TRBJ2-1; 8 bases match TRBD1. The J segment lost 1 base and the V segment lost 4 bases, leaving 10 bases of the junction unmatched. CDR3 size: 17 residues. Germline-derived CDR1 and CDR2 are SGHNT and YYREEE (reference sequence). CDR3 in amino acids: CASSATTGALSYNEQFF. The CDR3 nucleotides are TGTGCCAGCAGCGCAACGACAGGGGCCCTTTCCTACAATGAGCAGTTCTTC. Variable domain in full (rest from reference TRBV5-4 and TRBJ2-1): ETGVTQSPTHLIKTRGQQVTLRCSSQSGHNTVSWYQQALGQGPQFIFQYYREEENGRGNFPPRFSGLQFPNYSSELNVNALELDDSALYLCASSATTGALSYNEQFFGPGTRLTVL.

In this sample, this clone turned up a few times. The J gene is TRBJ1-6, the V gene TRBV6-1; D possibly corresponds to TRBD1 (6 bases). The V and J ends lost 3 bases and 4 bases respectively, with 13 bases between them. The CDR3 totals 16 residues. Looked up from germline, CDR1 is MNHNS and CDR2 is SASEGT. The CDR3 DNA follows: TGTGCCAGCAGTGATTGGGACATTAGATATAATTCACCCCTCCACTTT. It codes for CASSDWDIRYNSPLHF.

In nucleotides, the CDR3 is TGTGCCAGTAGCACCCGGGACAGCTATAATTCACCCCTCCACTTT. This sequence encodes CASSTRDSYNSPLHF. V is TRBV19 and J is TRBJ1-6, with 7 positions matching TRBD1. The germline V gene has CDR1 LNHDA and CDR2 SQIVND (reference sequence). The V segment lost 6 bases and the J segment 3 bases; nucleotides outside the gene matches: 5. The length of the CDR3 is 15 residues.

In this sample, this clone turned up once. The CDR3 sequence: CAWLRNQETQYF. DNA of the CDR3: TGTGCCTGGCTGCGGAACCAAGAGACCCAGTACTTC. The J gene is TRBJ2-5, the V gene TRBV30, with D unclear. The V end lost 5 bases, the J end lost 0 bases, and 7 bases lay between the germline ends. There are 12 residues in the CDR3. In germline, CDR1 is GTSNPN, CDR2 SVGIG (reference sequence).

The V call is TRBV29-1, the J call TRBJ2-6; TRBD1 is a possible D gene (6 bases). The germline CDR1 and CDR2 sequences are SQVTM and ANQGSEA. V was pared by 3 bases and J by 0 bases, with 12 bases between. The CDR3 contains 16 residues. For the CDR3, the DNA is TGCAGCGTTGACGGACAGCCTAGCTCTGGGGCCAACGTCCTGACTTTC. This encodes CSVDGQPSSGANVLTF.

The genes are TRBV4-2 and TRBJ1-5; D not resolved. The V and J ends lost 0 bases and 4 bases respectively, with 10 bases between them. From germline, CDR1 is LGHNA and CDR2 YNFKEQ. The CDR3 is 15 residues long. In DNA, the CDR3 is TGTGCCAGCAGCCAAGACGGCGGATCGAATCAGCCCCAGCATTTT. Its protein is CASSQDGGSNQPQHF.

The chain has TRBV5-3 and TRBJ1-2; 10 nucleotides agree with TRBD1. TRBV5-3 is known as an ORF, though its function is uncertain. After removal of 2 bases from V and 3 bases from J, the junction contained 4 bases not matched to a gene. The CDR3 is 15 residues long. The CDR3 loop reads CARSLVTGGHYGYTF. CDR3 bases: TGTGCCAGAAGCTTAGTGACAGGGGGCCACTATGGCTACACCTTC.

The V call is TRBV10-3, the J call TRBJ1-1, with TRBD1 as a possible D gene (6 bases). Germline lookup yields CDR1 ENHRY and CDR2 SYGVKD. Trimming shortened V by 6 bases and J by 0 bases, and 11 bases separated the two germline ends. The length of the CDR3 is 14 residues. The DNA for the CDR3 is TGTGCCATCAGCGCAACAGGGATGAACACTGAAGCTTTCTTT. Encoded protein: CAISATGMNTEAFF.

V usage is TRBV11-2 and J usage is TRBJ2-2; D is ambiguous. CDR3 length equals 14 residues. Trimming left V 2 bases short and J 6 bases short, with 10 bases between. Per germline, CDR1 SGHAT and CDR2 FQNNGV. In DNA, the CDR3 is TGTGCCAGCAGCTTACGATCAGGCCCCGGGGAGCTGTTTTTT. Translated: CASSLRSGPGELFF.

In its sample, this clone was seen once. The chain joins TRBV6-5 to TRBJ1-3; D is unresolved. This CDR3 region has 15 residues. Looked up from germline, CDR1 is MNHEY and CDR2 is SVGAGI. Deletions cut 2 bases from V and 3 bases from J, with 11 bases between. CDR3 residues: CASSYEGGGGNTIYF. The CDR3 DNA sequence: TGTGCCAGCAGTTACGAAGGTGGAGGTGGAAACACCATATATTTT.

The chain combines TRBV7-2 with TRBJ2-7, with D perhaps TRBD1 (6 bases). Per germline, CDR1 SGHTA and CDR2 FQGNSA. V was clipped by 0 bases and J by 3 bases, with 12 bases between them. This CDR3 is 15 amino acids long. For the CDR3, the DNA is TGTGCCAGCAGCTTAGCACAGGGAAAGTTCTACGAGCAGTACTTC. It is translated as CASSLAQGKFYEQYF. Looking up the rest from reference TRBV7-2 and TRBJ2-7 gives the full variable domain: GAGVSQSPSNKVTEKGKDVELRCDPISGHTALYWYRQSLGQGLEFLIYFQGNSAPDKSGLPSDRFSAERTGGSVSTLTIQRTQQEDSAVYLCASSLAQGKFYEQYFGPGTRLTVT.

V usage is TRBV6-5 and J usage is TRBJ1-1; possibly TRBD1 for D (5 bases). The CDR3 totals 13 residues. In germline, CDR1 is MNHEY, CDR2 SVGAGI. Deletions cut 6 bases from V and 5 bases from J, with 13 bases between. In nucleotides, the CDR3 is TGTGCCAGCAGCCTGGGGCGGGGGACTGAAGCTTTCTTT. It translates to CASSLGRGTEAFF.

This chain uses TRBV5-1 with TRBJ2-2, with a possible D match to TRBD1 (6 bases). The germline V gene encodes CDR1 SGHRS and CDR2 YFSETQ. V shed 0 bases and J shed 5 bases, with 8 bases lying between them. This CDR3 contains 14 residues. The CDR3 sequence: CASSLGQATGELFF. The CDR3 bases are TGCGCCAGCAGCTTGGGACAGGCTACCGGGGAGCTGTTTTTT. The full variable domain, completed using reference TRBV5-1 and TRBJ2-2, is KAGVTQTPRYLIKTRGQQVTLSCSPISGHRSVSWYQQTPGQGLQFLFEYFSETQRNKGNFPGRFSGRQFSNSRSEMNVSTLELGDSALYLCASSLGQATGELFFGEGSRLTVL.

The chain recombines TRBV11-3 with TRBJ2-1, with 11 bases aligning to TRBD2. The CDR3 consists of 15 residues. Germline-derived CDR1 and CDR2 are SGHNT and YENEEA. V was clipped by 6 bases and J by 5 bases; unmatched bases: 6. The CDR3 coding sequence is TGTGCCAGCAGGCCCACTAGCGGGGGAAACAATGAGCAGTTCTTC. It encodes CASRPTSGGNNEQFF.

This clone was counted a single time. V gene TRBV2 combines with J gene TRBJ1-4; the match to TRBD1 covers 10 bases. V lost 6 bases and J lost 0; bases outside the gene matches: 7. Germline values: CDR1 SNHLY, CDR2 FYNNEI. The CDR3 sequence is 17 residues long. The CDR3: CASRTGGLSATNEKLFF. In DNA form, the CDR3 reads TGTGCCAGCAGGACAGGGGGCCTCTCTGCAACTAATGAAAAACTGTTTTTT.